Listed here are 27 T cell receptor beta chains from one sample, sequenced in a study of shared clonotypes between healthy human individuals. Data came from immunoSEQ multiplex PCR; TCRdb stores just in-frame clones and leaves some out. Of millions of clones in the sample, 90% to 95% were seen once. The sample taken for sequencing was naive CD4+ T cells from PBMCs. This sample's subset: CD45RA+ positively selected. Every receptor here comes from a man aged 18 to 29 in good health. Some clones in this sample may be carry-over from other donors' samples.

This chain connects TRBV5-4 to TRBJ2-1; the D is unclear. The CDR3 has 16 residues. CDR1 and CDR2 from the germline V gene are SGHNT and YYREEE (reference sequence). V was trimmed by 0 bases and J by 4 bases, leaving 14 bases between them. In nucleotides, the CDR3 is TGTGCCAGCAGCTTGGGGAGTAGCACCAGTTACAATGAGCAGTTCTTC. Translated, it gives CASSLGSSTSYNEQFF.

The chain carries TRBV2 and TRBJ1-4; TRBD1 agrees at 9 bases. The CDR3 has 14 amino acids. With 3 bases clipped from V and 8 bases from J, the junction kept 4 bases outside the gene matches. Germline V CDR1 and CDR2: SNHLY, FYNNEI. CDR3 nucleotides: TGTGCCAGCAGTGAGGACAGGGGAGAAGAAAAACTGTTTTTT. It specifies CASSEDRGEEKLFF.

This clone was recorded only once. The chain uses TRBV18 and TRBJ2-3, with D unresolved. V lost 6 bases and J lost 1, with 11 bases in between. The CDR3 length is 14 residues. Germline CDR1 KGHSH, CDR2 LQKENI. The CDR3 nucleotides read TGTGCCAGCTCCGTTGTAAAAGGCACAGATACGCAGTATTTT. Protein: CASSVVKGTDTQYF.

This chain uses TRBV4-3 with TRBJ2-3; 10 nucleotides agree with TRBD2. The trim removed 1 base at V and 5 bases at J, leaving 12 bases unmatched. Germline CDR1 LGHNA, CDR2 YSLEER. The CDR3 contains 18 residues. The CDR3 bases are TGCGCCAGCAGCCAAGCGAGGGTCGCAGCGGGAGGGCTAGATACGCAGTATTTT. Residues: CASSQARVAAGGLDTQYF.

The chain is built from TRBV6-1 and TRBJ1-2; TRBD1 agrees at 8 bases. V lost 5 bases, J lost 4 bases, and 9 bases stayed unmatched. This CDR3 comprises 15 residues. CDR1 and CDR2 (germline): MNHNS, SASEGT. CDR3 DNA: TGTGCCAGCAGTCGTTCAGGGGGCGCAGGCTATGGCTACACCTTC. Translated, it gives CASSRSGGAGYGYTF.

V is TRBV2 and J is TRBJ1-5, with unresolved D. Trimming pared 7 bases from V and 2 bases from J, leaving 12 bases between. CDR1 and CDR2 (germline): SNHLY, FYNNEI. The CDR3 length is 14 residues. The CDR3 sequence is CASNDLNRNQPQHF. Written as DNA, the CDR3 is TGTGCCAGCAACGACTTGAACCGCAATCAGCCCCAGCATTTT.

The chain combines TRBV6-5 with TRBJ2-7, with D unclear. The V gene's germline CDR1 is MNHEY and CDR2 SVGAGI. This CDR3 has 12 residues. The ends were cut back, 8 bases at V and 3 bases at J, with 11 bases in the middle. The CDR3 DNA is TGTGCCAGCCGCCTCGCGAACTACGAGCAGTACTTC. Residues: CASRLANYEQYF.

The V and J genes are TRBV9 and TRBJ1-5; D is uncertain. Trimming left V 3 bases short and J 0 bases short, with 10 bases between. The CDR3 is made up of 15 amino acids. Germline-derived CDR1 and CDR2 are SGDLS and YYNGEE. Here the CDR3 reads CASSAWADSNQPQHF. The CDR3 DNA reads TGTGCCAGCAGCGCTTGGGCTGATAGCAATCAGCCCCAGCATTTT.

This clone was counted a single time. The rearrangement uses TRBV16 and TRBJ1-4; no firm D call. The CDR3 sequence is 18 residues long. Trimming shortened V by 1 base and J by 0 bases, and 15 bases separated the two germline ends. The germline gives CDR1 KGHSY, CDR2 FQNENV. The chain's CDR3 is CASSQWMQQSATNEKLFF. DNA of the CDR3: TGTGCCAGCAGCCAATGGATGCAACAGTCAGCAACTAATGAAAAACTGTTTTTT.

The V gene is TRBV7-9, the J gene TRBJ2-1, with 12 bases lining up with TRBD2. The length of the CDR3 is 16 residues. V was pared by 5 bases and J by 8 bases, with 10 bases of the junction left unmatched. Germline lookup yields CDR1 SEHNR and CDR2 FQNEAQ (reference sequence). The CDR3, as DNA: TGTGCCAGCAGCCGAGGACTAGCGGGAACCCTTGATGAGCAGTTCTTC. This gives the protein CASSRGLAGTLDEQFF.

Comments on this clone: Other DNA sequences within the sample encode an identical CDR3. The chain uses TRBV7-2 and TRBJ2-1; perhaps TRBD1 as D (5 bases). This CDR3 has 13 amino acids. V shed 1 base and J shed 6 bases, with 7 bases lying between them. CDR1 and CDR2 (germline): SGHTA, FQGNSA. The CDR3 DNA reads TGTGCCAGCAGCTTAGGGGGCACCAATGAGCAGTTCTTC. It yields the protein CASSLGGTNEQFF. Together with reference TRBV7-2 and TRBJ2-1, the CDR3 gives the full variable domain: GAGVSQSPSNKVTEKGKDVELRCDPISGHTALYWYRQSLGQGLEFLIYFQGNSAPDKSGLPSDRFSAERTGGSVSTLTIQRTQQEDSAVYLCASSLGGTNEQFFGPGTRLTVL.

This rearrangement joins TRBV7-3 to TRBJ1-2; 9 bases line up with TRBD1. Trimming at V came to 2 bases and at J to 12 bases, leaving 4 bases not matched to a gene. The CDR3 is made up of 12 amino acids. Germline V gene data show CDR1 as SGHTA and CDR2 as FQGTGA. Here the CDR3 reads CASSLLQGAHTF. CDR3 bases: TGTGCCAGCAGCTTACTACAGGGGGCCCACACCTTC.

This rearrangement joins TRBV6-5 to TRBJ1-1, with a weak D call TRBD1 (6 bases). The length of the CDR3 is 14 residues. V was shortened by 7 bases and J by 1 base, with 13 bases between the two germline ends. Germline CDR1 and CDR2: MNHEY and SVGAGI. This chain's CDR3 is CASKVRGGNTEAFF. The DNA of the CDR3 is TGTGCCAGCAAAGTTAGGGGGGGGAACACTGAAGCTTTCTTT.

CDR3 nucleotide sequence: TGTGCCAGCAGCCCCCGGACAGGGGGCCTACCTGGAAACACCATATATTTT. Translating it yields CASSPRTGGLPGNTIYF. V usage is TRBV7-2 and J usage is TRBJ1-3, with TRBD1 matching 11 bases. The CDR3 sequence is 17 residues long. Trimming took 5 bases from V and 2 from J; bases not matched to a gene: 8. CDR1 is SGHTA and CDR2 is FQGNSA in the germline V gene.

The rearrangement joins TRBV6-1 to TRBJ1-2; perhaps TRBD1 as D (6 bases). V was cut by 6 bases and J by 4 bases, with 18 bases left in between. CDR1 is MNHNS and CDR2 is SASEGT in the germline V gene. The CDR3 has 15 amino acids. The CDR3 protein is CASSEDRGTGYGYTF. DNA of the CDR3: TGTGCCAGCAGCGAGGACAGAGGCACCGGCTATGGCTACACCTTC.

V usage is TRBV6-4 and J usage is TRBJ1-1; D remains ambiguous. Germline-derived CDR1 and CDR2 are MRHNA and SNTAGT. The CDR3 contains 12 residues. V was cut by 5 bases and J by 4 bases, with 8 bases left in between. CDR3 region: CASSPGGTEAFF. The DNA of the CDR3 is TGTGCCAGCAGTCCGGGAGGCACTGAAGCTTTCTTT.

This chain connects TRBV7-2 to TRBJ2-1; a weak D match, TRBD2 (5 bases). The CDR3 length is 17 residues. Germline-derived CDR1 and CDR2 are SGHTA and FQGNSA. V was pared by 2 bases and J by 4 bases, with 18 bases between. DNA for the CDR3: TGTGCCAGCAGCTTAACTGCTAGCAGTTTTACGTACAATGAGCAGTTCTTC. This encodes CASSLTASSFTYNEQFF.

The chain combines TRBV4-3 with TRBJ1-2; D is undetermined. CDR1 LGHNA and CDR2 YSLEER come from the germline V gene. V lost 1 base and J 4 bases, leaving 10 bases between the germline ends. This CDR3 spans 14 amino acids. DNA of the CDR3: TGCGCCAGCAGCCAAGCAAATCGTTTCTATGGCTACACCTTC. As protein: CASSQANRFYGYTF.

A single count supports this clone. The chain combines TRBV5-4 with TRBJ1-1; 9 bases are a match to TRBD1. Per germline, CDR1 SGHNT and CDR2 YYREEE (reference sequence). V trimming: 4 bases; J trimming: 3 bases; junction bases outside the gene matches: 7. CDR3 length: 15 residues. CDR3 region: CASSTGGGGYTEAFF. DNA of the CDR3: TGTGCCAGCAGCACAGGGGGCGGAGGGTACACTGAAGCTTTCTTT. Based on the CDR3 plus reference TRBV5-4 and TRBJ1-1, the full variable domain is ETGVTQSPTHLIKTRGQQVTLRCSSQSGHNTVSWYQQALGQGPQFIFQYYREEENGRGNFPPRFSGLQFPNYSSELNVNALELDDSALYLCASSTGGGGYTEAFFGQGTRLTVV.

This sequence joins TRBV7-2 and TRBJ2-7; 7 bases are shared with TRBD1. J was trimmed by 4 bases and V by 5 bases; bases with no gene match: 14. This CDR3 has 16 amino acids. Germline values: CDR1 SGHTA, CDR2 FQGNSA. CDR3 loop: CASSGRQGPSSYEQYF. In nucleotides, the CDR3 is TGTGCCAGCAGCGGGAGACAGGGACCCTCGTCATACGAGCAGTACTTC.

The chain uses TRBV18 and TRBJ2-5; D gene uncertain. This CDR3 is 15 amino acids long. Per germline, CDR1 KGHSH and CDR2 LQKENI. The germline V and J ends were trimmed by 3 bases and 1 base, with 12 bases remaining between them. The CDR3: CASSPVMATQETQYF. In nucleotides, the CDR3 is TGTGCCAGCTCACCGGTAATGGCAACCCAAGAGACCCAGTACTTC. The full variable domain, completed using reference TRBV18 and TRBJ2-5, is NAGVMQNPRHLVRRRGQEARLRCSPMKGHSHVYWYRQLPEEGLKFMVYLQKENIIDESGMPKERFSAEFPKEGPSILRIQQVVRGDSAAYFCASSPVMATQETQYFGPGTRLLVL.

V is TRBV6-5 and J is TRBJ2-2, with 11 positions matching TRBD1. V lost 6 bases and J lost 4; bases outside the gene matches: 4. CDR3 length: 15 amino acids. Germline assignment: CDR1 MNHEY and CDR2 SVGAGI. CDR3 nucleotides: TGTGCCAGCAGCCGGGACAGGGGGATCACCGGGGAGCTGTTTTTT. It specifies CASSRDRGITGELFF.

V is TRBV7-3 and J is TRBJ1-5, with 9 nucleotides matching TRBD1. The length of the CDR3 is 18 residues. V trimming: 1 base; J trimming: 2 bases; junction bases outside the gene matches: 9. The germline gives CDR1 SGHTA, CDR2 FQGTGA. DNA for the CDR3: TGTGCCAGCAGCTTAAATGCAAGGGACAGGGATGGCAATCAGCCCCAGCATTTT. It translates to CASSLNARDRDGNQPQHF.

This chain connects TRBV20-1 to TRBJ2-4; D gene ambiguous. With 1 base removed from V and 8 bases from J, the gap between germline ends came to 3 bases. The germline gives CDR1 DFQATT, CDR2 SNEGSKA (reference sequence). This CDR3 is built from 10 residues. In nucleotides, the CDR3 is TGCAGTGCTAGAGTGGACATTCAGTACTTC. This gives the protein CSARVDIQYF.

The chain carries TRBV27 and TRBJ1-1; no firm D call. Trimming cost V 4 bases and J 4 bases, with 13 bases left between them. Germline V lookup: CDR1 MNHEY, CDR2 SMNVEV (reference sequence). The CDR3 sequence is 14 residues long. DNA of the CDR3: TGTGCCAGCAGTTCGGACCTTTTCGGCACTGAAGCTTTCTTT. It is translated as CASSSDLFGTEAFF.

As to this clone: Within the sample, other DNA sequences also encode this same CDR3. The chain employs TRBV7-9 and TRBJ1-2; D unclear. The CDR3 has 12 residues. Germline assignment: CDR1 SEHNR and CDR2 FQNEAQ (reference sequence). The V gene lost 3 bases and the J gene lost 3 bases, with 5 bases spanning the gap. The CDR3 sequence is CASSFSDYGYTF. DNA for the CDR3: TGTGCCAGCAGCTTCTCGGACTATGGCTACACCTTC.

The chain has TRBV6-6 and TRBJ1-1; TRBD1 is a possible D gene (6 bases). The V gene's germline CDR1 is MNHNY and CDR2 SVGAGI (reference sequence). With 4 bases removed from V and 1 base from J, the gap between germline ends came to 10 bases. This CDR3 contains 14 residues. The CDR3 DNA reads as TGTGCCAGCAGTTCCTCGGACAGGAACACTGAAGCTTTCTTT. As protein: CASSSSDRNTEAFF.